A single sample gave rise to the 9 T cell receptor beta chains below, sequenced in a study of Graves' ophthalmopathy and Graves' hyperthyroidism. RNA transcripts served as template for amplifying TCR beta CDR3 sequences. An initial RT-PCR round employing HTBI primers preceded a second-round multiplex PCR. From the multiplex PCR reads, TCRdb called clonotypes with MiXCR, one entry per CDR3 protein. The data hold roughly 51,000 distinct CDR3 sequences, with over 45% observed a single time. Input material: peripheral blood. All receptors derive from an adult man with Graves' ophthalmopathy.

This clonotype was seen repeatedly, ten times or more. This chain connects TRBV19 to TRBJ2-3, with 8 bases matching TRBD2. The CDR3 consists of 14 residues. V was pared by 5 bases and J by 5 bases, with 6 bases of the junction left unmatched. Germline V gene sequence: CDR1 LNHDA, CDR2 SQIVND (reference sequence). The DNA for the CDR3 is TGTGCCAGTAGTCGAGCGGGGGTAGGAGATACGCAGTATTTT. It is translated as CASSRAGVGDTQYF.

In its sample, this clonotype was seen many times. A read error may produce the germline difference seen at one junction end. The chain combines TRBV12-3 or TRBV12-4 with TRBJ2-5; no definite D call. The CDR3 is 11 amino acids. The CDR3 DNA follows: TGTGCCAGCAGTTTAGTCTTGCCCATACACTTC. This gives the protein CASSLVLPIHF.

In DNA, the CDR3 is TGCAGCGTTTCGGGACTAGCGGGGGCATCGATCACCGGGGAGCTGTTTTTT. Protein product: CSVSGLAGASITGELFF. The genes are TRBV29-1 and TRBJ2-2; TRBD2 aligns across 14 bases. The CDR3 runs 17 residues. V was clipped by 5 bases and J by 4 bases; unmatched bases: 9. Per germline, CDR1 SQVTM and CDR2 ANQGSEA.

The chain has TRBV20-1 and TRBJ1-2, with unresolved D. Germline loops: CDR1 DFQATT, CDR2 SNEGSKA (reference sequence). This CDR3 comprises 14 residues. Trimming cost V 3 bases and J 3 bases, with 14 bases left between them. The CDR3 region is CSASLPDGDYGYTF. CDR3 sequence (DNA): TGCAGTGCTAGCTTACCGGACGGGGACTATGGCTACACCTTC.

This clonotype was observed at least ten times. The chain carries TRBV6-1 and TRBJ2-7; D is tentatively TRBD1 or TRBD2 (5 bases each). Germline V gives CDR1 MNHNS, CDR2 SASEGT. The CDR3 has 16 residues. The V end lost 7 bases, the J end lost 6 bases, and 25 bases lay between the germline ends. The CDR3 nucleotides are TGTGCCAGCAAGGGGACGCAGTCGGCCAGGGTGAGCGAGCAGTACTTC. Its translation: CASKGTQSARVSEQYF.

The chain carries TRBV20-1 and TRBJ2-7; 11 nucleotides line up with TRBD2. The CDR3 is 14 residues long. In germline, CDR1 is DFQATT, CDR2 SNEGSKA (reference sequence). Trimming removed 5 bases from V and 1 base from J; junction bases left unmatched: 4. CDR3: CSALLAGESYEQYF. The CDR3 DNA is TGCAGTGCTCTACTAGCGGGGGAGTCCTACGAGCAGTACTTC.

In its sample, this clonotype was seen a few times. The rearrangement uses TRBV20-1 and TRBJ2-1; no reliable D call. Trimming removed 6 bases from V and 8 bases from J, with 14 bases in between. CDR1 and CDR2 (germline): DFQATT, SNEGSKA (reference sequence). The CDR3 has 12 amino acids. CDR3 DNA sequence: TGCAGTGCCAGTCCCGGCGGCGATGAGCAGTTCTTC. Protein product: CSASPGGDEQFF.

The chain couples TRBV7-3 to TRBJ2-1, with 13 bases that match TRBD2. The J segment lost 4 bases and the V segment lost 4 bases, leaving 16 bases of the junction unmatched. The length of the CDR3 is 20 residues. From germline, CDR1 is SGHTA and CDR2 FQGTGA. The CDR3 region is CASSSKQGSGTSGEYNEQFF. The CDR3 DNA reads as TGTGCCAGCAGCTCCAAGCAGGGTTCGGGGACTAGCGGGGAGTACAATGAGCAGTTCTTC.

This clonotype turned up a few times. The CDR3 loop reads CSARRGAEAFF. The CDR3 DNA is TGCAGTGCTAGAAGGGGCGCTGAAGCTTTCTTT. The chain is built from TRBV20-1 and TRBJ1-1, with TRBD1 as a possible D gene (5 bases). The CDR3 has 11 amino acids. With 2 bases removed from V and 6 bases from J, the gap between germline ends came to 7 bases. Germline CDR1 and CDR2: DFQATT and SNEGSKA (reference sequence).